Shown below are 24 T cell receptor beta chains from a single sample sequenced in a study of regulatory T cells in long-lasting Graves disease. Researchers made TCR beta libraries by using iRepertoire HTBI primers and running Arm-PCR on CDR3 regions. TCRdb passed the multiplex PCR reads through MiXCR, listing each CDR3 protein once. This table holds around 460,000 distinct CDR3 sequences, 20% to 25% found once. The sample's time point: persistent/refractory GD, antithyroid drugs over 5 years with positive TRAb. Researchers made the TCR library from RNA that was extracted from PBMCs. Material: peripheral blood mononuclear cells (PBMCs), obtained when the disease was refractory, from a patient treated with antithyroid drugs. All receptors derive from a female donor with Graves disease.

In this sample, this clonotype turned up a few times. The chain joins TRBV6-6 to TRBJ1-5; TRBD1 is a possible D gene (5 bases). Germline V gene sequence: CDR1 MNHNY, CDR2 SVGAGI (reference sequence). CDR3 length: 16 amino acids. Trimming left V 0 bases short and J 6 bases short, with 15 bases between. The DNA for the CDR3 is TGTGCCAGCAGTTACTCGACTGGGGGGGGTAGTCAGCCCCAGCATTTT. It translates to CASSYSTGGGSQPQHF.

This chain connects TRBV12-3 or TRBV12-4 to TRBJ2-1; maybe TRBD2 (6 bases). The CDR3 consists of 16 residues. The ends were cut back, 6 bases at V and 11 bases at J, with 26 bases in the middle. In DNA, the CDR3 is TGTGCCAGCAGCCTTAGCGGCACTAGGTTGTGGAATAAGCAGTTCTTC. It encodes CASSLSGTRLWNKQFF.

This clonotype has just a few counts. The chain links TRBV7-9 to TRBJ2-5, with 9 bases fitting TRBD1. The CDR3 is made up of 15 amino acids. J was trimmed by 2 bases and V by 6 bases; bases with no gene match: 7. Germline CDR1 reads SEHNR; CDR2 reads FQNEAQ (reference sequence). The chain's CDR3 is CASSFGQGQQETQYF. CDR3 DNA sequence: TGTGCCAGCAGTTTTGGACAGGGGCAACAAGAGACCCAGTACTTC.

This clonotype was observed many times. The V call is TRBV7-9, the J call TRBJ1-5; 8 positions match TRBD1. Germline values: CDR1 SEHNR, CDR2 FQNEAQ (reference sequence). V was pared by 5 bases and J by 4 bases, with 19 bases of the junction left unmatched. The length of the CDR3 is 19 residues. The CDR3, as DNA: TGTGCCAGCAGCGTCGTTAGGGGTTCCGGACAGGGTGGGAATCAGCCCCAGCATTTT. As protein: CASSVVRGSGQGGNQPQHF.

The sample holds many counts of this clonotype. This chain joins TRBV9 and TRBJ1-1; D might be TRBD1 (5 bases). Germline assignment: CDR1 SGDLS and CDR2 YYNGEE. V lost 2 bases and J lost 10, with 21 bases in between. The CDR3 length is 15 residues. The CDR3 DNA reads TGTGCCAGCAGCGTCGGGACGACGGCGGAGGTGGGAGCTTTCTTT. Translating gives CASSVGTTAEVGAFF.

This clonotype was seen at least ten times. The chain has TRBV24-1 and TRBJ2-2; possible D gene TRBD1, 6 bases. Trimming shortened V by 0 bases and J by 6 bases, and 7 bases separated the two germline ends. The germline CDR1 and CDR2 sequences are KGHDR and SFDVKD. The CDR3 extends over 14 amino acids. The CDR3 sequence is CATSDLAGAGELFF. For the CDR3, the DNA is TGTGCCACCAGTGATTTGGCAGGGGCCGGGGAGCTGTTTTTT.

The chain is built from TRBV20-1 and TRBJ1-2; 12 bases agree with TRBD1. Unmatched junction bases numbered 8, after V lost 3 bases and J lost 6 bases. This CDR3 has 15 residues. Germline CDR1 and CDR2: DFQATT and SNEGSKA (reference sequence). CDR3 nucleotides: TGCAGTGCTAGTTCGGGGACAGGGGGCGGAGATGGCTACACCTTC. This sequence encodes CSASSGTGGGDGYTF.

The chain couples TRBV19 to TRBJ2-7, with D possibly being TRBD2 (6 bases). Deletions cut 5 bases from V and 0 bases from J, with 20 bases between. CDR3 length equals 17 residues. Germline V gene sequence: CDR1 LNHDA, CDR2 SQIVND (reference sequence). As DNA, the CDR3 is TGTGCCAGTAGTCCGCGAGGAGGGCGGAAACCCTCCTACGAGCAGTACTTC. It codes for CASSPRGGRKPSYEQYF.

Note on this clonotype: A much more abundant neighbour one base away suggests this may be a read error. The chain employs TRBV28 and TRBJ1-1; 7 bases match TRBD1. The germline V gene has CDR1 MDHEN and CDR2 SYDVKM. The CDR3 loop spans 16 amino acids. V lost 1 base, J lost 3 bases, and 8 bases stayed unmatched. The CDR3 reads CASSLFKTGTDTEAFF. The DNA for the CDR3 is TGTGCCAGCAGTTTATTTAAGACAGGGACGGACACTGAAGCTTTCTTT.

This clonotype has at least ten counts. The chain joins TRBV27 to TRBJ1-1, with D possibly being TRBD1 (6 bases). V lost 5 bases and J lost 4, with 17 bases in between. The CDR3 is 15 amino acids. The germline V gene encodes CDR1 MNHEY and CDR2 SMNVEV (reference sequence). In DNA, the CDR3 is TGTGCCAGCAGTCCACAGGGATTGGTAGGCACTGAAGCTTTCTTT. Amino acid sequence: CASSPQGLVGTEAFF.

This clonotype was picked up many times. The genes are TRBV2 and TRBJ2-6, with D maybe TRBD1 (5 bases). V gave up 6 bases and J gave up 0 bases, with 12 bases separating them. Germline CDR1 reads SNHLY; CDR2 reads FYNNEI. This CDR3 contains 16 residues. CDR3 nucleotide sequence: TGTGCCAGCAGGCAAGACAGAGTCTCTGGGGCCAACGTCCTGACTTTC. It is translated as CASRQDRVSGANVLTF.

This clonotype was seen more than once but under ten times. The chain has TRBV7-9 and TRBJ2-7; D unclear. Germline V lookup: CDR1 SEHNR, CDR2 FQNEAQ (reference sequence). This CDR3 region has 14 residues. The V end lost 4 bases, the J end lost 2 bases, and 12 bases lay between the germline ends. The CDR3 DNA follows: TGTGCCAGCAGCTCTCCGACGGAACCCTACGAGCAGTACTTC. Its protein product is CASSSPTEPYEQYF.

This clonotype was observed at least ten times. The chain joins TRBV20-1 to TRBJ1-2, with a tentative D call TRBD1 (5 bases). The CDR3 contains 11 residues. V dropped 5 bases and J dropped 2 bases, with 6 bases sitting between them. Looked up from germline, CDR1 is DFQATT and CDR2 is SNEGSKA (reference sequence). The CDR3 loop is CSASGNYGYTF. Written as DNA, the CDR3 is TGCAGTGCTTCAGGGAACTATGGCTACACCTTC.

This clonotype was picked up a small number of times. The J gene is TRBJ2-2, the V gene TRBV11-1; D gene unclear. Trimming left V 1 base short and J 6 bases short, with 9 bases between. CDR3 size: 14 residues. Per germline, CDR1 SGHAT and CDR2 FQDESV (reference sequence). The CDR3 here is CASSLVGSAGELFF. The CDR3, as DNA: TGTGCCAGCAGCTTAGTCGGGTCCGCCGGGGAGCTGTTTTTT.

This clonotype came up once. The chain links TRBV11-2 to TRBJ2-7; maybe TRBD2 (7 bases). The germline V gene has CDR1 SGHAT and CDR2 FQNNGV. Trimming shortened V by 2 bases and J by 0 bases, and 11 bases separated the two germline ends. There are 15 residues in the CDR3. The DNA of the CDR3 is TGTGCCAGCAGCTTACGGGGGGCCAGCTCCTACGAGCAGTACTTC. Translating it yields CASSLRGASSYEQYF.

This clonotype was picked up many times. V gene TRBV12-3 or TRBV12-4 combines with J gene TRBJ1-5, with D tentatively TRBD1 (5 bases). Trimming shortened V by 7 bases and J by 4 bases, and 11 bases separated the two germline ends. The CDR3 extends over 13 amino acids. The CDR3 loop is CASKMTENQPQHF. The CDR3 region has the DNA TGTGCCAGCAAGATGACAGAAAATCAGCCCCAGCATTTT.

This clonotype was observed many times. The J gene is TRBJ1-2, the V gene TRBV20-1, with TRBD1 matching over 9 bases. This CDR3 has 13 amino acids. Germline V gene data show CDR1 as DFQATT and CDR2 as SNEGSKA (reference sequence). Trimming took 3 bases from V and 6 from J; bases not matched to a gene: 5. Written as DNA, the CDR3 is TGCAGTGCTAGCCCAACAGGGGGCCATGGCTACACCTTC. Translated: CSASPTGGHGYTF.

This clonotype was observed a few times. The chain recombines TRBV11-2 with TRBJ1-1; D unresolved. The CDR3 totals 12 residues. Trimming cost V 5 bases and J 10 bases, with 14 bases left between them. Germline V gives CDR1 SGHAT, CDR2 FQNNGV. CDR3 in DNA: TGTGCCAGCAGCATAAGCGGCCGGAGAGCTTTCTTT. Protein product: CASSISGRRAFF.

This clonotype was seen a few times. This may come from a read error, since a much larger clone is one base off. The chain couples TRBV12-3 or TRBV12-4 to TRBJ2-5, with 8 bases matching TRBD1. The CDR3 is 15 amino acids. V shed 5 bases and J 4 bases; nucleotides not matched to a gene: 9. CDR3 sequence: CASSRDRIRGETQYF. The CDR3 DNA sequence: TGTGCCAGCAGTCGGGACAGGATTAGGGGAGAGACCCAGTACTTC.

The CDR3 region has the DNA TGCAGCGTCCAATTAGCGGGGGGCTTCACAGATACGCAGTATTTT. Translated, it gives CSVQLAGGFTDTQYF. The V and J genes are TRBV29-1 and TRBJ2-3; 10 positions agree with TRBD2. Germline V CDR1 and CDR2: SQVTM, ANQGSEA. V was clipped by 6 bases and J by 2 bases; unmatched bases: 8. This CDR3 spans 15 amino acids.

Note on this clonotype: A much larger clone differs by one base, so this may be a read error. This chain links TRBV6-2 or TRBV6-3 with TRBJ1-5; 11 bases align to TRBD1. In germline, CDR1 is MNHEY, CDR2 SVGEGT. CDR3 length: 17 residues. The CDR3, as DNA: TGTGCCAGCAGGCCCTTTCCCGGGACAGGGGGTGGTCAGTCCCAGCATTTT. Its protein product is CASRPFPGTGGGQSQHF.

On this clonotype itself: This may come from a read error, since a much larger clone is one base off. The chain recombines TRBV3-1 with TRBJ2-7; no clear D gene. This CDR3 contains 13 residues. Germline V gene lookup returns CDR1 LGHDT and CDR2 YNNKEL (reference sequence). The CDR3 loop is CANSQGRSYEQYF. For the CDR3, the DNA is TGTGCCAACAGCCAAGGCAGATCCTACGAGCAGTACTTC.

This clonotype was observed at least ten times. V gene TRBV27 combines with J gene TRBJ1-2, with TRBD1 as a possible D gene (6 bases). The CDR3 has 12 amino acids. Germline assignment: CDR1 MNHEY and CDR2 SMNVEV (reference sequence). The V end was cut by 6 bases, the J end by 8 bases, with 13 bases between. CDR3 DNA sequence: TGTGCCAGCAGCACTACAGGGTCGGGCTACACCTTC. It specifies CASSTTGSGYTF.

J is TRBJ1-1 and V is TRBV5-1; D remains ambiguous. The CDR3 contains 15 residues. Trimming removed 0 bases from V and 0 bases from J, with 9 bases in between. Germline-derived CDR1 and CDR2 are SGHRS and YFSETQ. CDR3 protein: CASSLETGMNTEAFF. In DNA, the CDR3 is TGCGCCAGCAGCTTGGAGACGGGAATGAACACTGAAGCTTTCTTT.